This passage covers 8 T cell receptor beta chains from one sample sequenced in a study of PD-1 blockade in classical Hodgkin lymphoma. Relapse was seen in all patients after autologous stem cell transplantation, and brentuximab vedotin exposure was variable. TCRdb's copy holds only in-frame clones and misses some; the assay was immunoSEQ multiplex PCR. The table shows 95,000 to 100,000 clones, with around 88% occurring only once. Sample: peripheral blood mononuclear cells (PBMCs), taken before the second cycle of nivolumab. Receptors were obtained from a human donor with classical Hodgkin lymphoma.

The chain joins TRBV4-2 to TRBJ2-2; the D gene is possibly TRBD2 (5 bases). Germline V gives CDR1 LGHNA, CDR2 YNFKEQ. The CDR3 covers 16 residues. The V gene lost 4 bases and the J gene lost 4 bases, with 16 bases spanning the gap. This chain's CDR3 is CASSLEGDWSTGELFF. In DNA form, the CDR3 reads TGTGCCAGCAGCCTCGAGGGTGACTGGAGCACCGGGGAGCTGTTTTTT.

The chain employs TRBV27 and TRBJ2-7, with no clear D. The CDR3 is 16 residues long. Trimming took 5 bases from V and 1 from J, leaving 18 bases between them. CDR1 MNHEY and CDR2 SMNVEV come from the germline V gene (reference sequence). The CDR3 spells CASSKSTRNPSYEQYF. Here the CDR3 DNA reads TGTGCCAGCAGTAAATCGACCAGGAACCCTTCCTACGAGCAGTACTTC.

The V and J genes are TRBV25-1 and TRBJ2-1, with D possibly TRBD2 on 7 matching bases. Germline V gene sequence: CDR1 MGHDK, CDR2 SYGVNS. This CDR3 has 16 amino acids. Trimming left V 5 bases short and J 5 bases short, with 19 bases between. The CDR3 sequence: CASSPWKGGSNNEQFF. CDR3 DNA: TGTGCCAGCAGTCCCTGGAAGGGGGGGAGTAACAATGAGCAGTTCTTC. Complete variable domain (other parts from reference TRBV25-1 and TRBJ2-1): EADIYQTPRYLVIGTGKKITLECSQTMGHDKMYWYQQDPGMELHLIHYSYGVNSTEKGDLSSESTVSRIRTEHFPLTLESARPSHTSQYLCASSPWKGGSNNEQFFGPGTRLTVL.

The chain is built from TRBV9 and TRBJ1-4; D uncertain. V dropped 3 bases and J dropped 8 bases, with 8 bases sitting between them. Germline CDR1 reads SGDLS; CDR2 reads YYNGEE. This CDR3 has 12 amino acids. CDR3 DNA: TGTGCCAGCAGCGGAGCCCCCGAAAAACTGTTTTTT. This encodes CASSGAPEKLFF.

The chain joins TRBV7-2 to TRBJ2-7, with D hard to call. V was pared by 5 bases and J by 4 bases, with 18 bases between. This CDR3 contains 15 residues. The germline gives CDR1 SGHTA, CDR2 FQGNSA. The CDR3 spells CASSIQDLPSYEQYF. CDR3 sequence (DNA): TGTGCCAGCAGCATACAAGATCTCCCCAGTTACGAGCAGTACTTC.

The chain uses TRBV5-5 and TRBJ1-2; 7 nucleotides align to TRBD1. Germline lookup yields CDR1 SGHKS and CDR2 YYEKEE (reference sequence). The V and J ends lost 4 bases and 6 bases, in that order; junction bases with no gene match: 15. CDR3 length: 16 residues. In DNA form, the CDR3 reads TGTGCCAGCAGCCTACTACCCTCGGGACAGCCAGATGGCTACACCTTC. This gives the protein CASSLLPSGQPDGYTF.

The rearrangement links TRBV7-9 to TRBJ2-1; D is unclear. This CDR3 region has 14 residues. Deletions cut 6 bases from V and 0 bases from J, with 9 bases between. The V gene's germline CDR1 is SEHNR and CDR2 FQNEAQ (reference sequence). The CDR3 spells CASSGSYSYNEQFF. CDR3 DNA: TGTGCCAGCAGTGGAAGTTACTCCTACAATGAGCAGTTCTTC.

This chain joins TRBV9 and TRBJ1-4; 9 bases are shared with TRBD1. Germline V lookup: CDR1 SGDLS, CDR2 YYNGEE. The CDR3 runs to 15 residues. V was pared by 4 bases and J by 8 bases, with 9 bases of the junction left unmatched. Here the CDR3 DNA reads TGTGCCAGCAGCTATCGACAGGGGGTTGACGAAAAACTGTTTTTT. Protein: CASSYRQGVDEKLFF.